Below are 24 T cell receptor beta chains sequenced from a single sample in a study of T cells after yellow fever vaccination. TCRdb processed the 5' RACE reads anew with MiXCR; each CDR3 protein has one entry. The sample carries some 320,000 distinct CDR3 sequences, around 11% recorded once. The sample consisted of CD4+ T cells sorted from PBMCs, taken 45 days after the yellow fever booster vaccination. These receptors were obtained from a man younger than 30 who received the YFV17D yellow fever vaccine.

This clonotype came up a few times. The chain recombines TRBV6-5 with TRBJ1-1, with 7 bases that match TRBD1. The germline V gene has CDR1 MNHEY and CDR2 SVGAGI. The CDR3 contains 15 residues. V lost 4 bases and J lost 1; bases outside the gene matches: 6. CDR3 sequence (DNA): TGTGCCAGCAGTTCAGGGGGTAACAAGAACACTGAAGCTTTCTTT. Its protein product is CASSSGGNKNTEAFF.

This clonotype was detected only a few times. The rearrangement joins TRBV6-5 to TRBJ2-1; 10 nucleotides align to TRBD2. J gave up 3 bases and V 4 bases, and 6 bases lay outside the gene matches. The CDR3 loop spans 16 amino acids. Germline V gene lookup returns CDR1 MNHEY and CDR2 SVGAGI. The DNA of the CDR3 is TGTGCCAGCAGTTCTCAGACTAGCGGGCGCTACAATGAGCAGTTCTTC. Its translation: CASSSQTSGRYNEQFF.

This clonotype was found many times. CDR3 in DNA: TGTGCCAGCAGCCCCGAGGGAGAGCAGTACTTC. It encodes CASSPEGEQYF. The gene calls are TRBV7-9 and TRBJ2-7, with a weak D call TRBD2 (5 bases). With 5 bases removed from V and 7 bases from J, the gap between germline ends came to 9 bases. Germline V lookup: CDR1 SEHNR, CDR2 FQNEAQ (reference sequence). The CDR3 consists of 11 residues.

This chain connects TRBV7-2 to TRBJ2-5, with no clear D. CDR1 and CDR2 from the germline V gene are SGHTA and FQGNSA. Trimming left V 0 bases short and J 7 bases short, with 6 bases between. This CDR3 is 12 amino acids long. In DNA, the CDR3 is TGTGCCAGCAGCTTAGCGGAGAGGACCCAGTACTTC. Protein product: CASSLAERTQYF.

The chain is built from TRBV5-1 and TRBJ2-5, with TRBD2 matching over 9 bases. The ends lost 2 bases at V and 3 bases at J; junction bases unmatched: 5. Germline CDR1 is SGHRS and CDR2 is YFSETQ. The CDR3 length is 15 residues. CDR3 in DNA: TGCGCCAGCAGCTTAGGTAGCGGGGGAAAAGAGACCCAGTACTTC. Translated, it gives CASSLGSGGKETQYF.

The chain joins TRBV19 to TRBJ2-3; possibly TRBD2 for D (6 bases). V lost 4 bases to trimming and J lost 10 bases, with 18 bases between them. CDR1 and CDR2 (germline): LNHDA, SQIVND (reference sequence). CDR3 length: 14 amino acids. CDR3 sequence reads: CASSNWGEDFAQYF. The DNA of the CDR3 is TGTGCCAGTAGTAACTGGGGGGAGGATTTTGCGCAGTATTTT.

This clonotype was recorded a few times. The chain carries TRBV5-1 and TRBJ1-5; D ambiguous. With 4 bases removed from V and 0 bases from J, the gap between germline ends came to 11 bases. The CDR3 spans 15 residues. Looked up from germline, CDR1 is SGHRS and CDR2 is YFSETQ. CDR3 nucleotides: TGCGCCAGCAGCCCTCCCGTACATAGCAATCAGCCCCAGCATTTT. As protein: CASSPPVHSNQPQHF. Filled out from reference TRBV5-1 and TRBJ1-5, the complete variable domain reads KAGVTQTPRYLIKTRGQQVTLSCSPISGHRSVSWYQQTPGQGLQFLFEYFSETQRNKGNFPGRFSGRQFSNSRSEMNVSTLELGDSALYLCASSPPVHSNQPQHFGDGTRLSIL.

The V and J genes are TRBV12-3 or TRBV12-4 and TRBJ1-5; 11 bases fit TRBD1. V was clipped by 7 bases and J by 7 bases; unmatched bases: 6. There are 14 residues in the CDR3. The CDR3 DNA reads TGTGCCAGCACGGGACAGGGGGTGGAACAGCCCCAGCATTTT. Amino acid sequence: CASTGQGVEQPQHF.

This clonotype has more than one count but fewer than ten. The J gene is TRBJ1-3, the V gene TRBV3-1; D is perhaps TRBD1 (5 bases). Germline V gene sequence: CDR1 LGHDT, CDR2 YNNKEL (reference sequence). The V gene lost 3 bases and the J gene lost 0 bases, with 6 bases spanning the gap. CDR3 size: 14 residues. In DNA form, the CDR3 reads TGTGCCAGCAGCCACGACAGCTCTGGAAACACCATATATTTT. It yields the protein CASSHDSSGNTIYF.

The chain joins TRBV5-6 to TRBJ2-7; 7 bases match TRBD1. The V segment lost 3 bases and the J segment 2 bases; nucleotides outside the gene matches: 11. Germline V gives CDR1 SGHDT, CDR2 YYEEEE. This CDR3 has 16 amino acids. The CDR3 nucleotides are TGTGCCAGCAGCTCAAAAACATGGGGACAGACCTACGAGCAGTACGTC. Its translation is CASSSKTWGQTYEQYV.

The chain has TRBV6-1 and TRBJ2-3, with 8 bases identical to TRBD1. CDR1 is MNHNS, CDR2 SASEGT, per germline. The CDR3 has 16 amino acids. After removal of 5 bases from V and 3 bases from J, the junction contained 10 bases not matched to a gene. The CDR3 loop reads CASSLDRAGKTDTQYF. CDR3 DNA sequence: TGTGCCAGCAGTTTGGACAGGGCGGGGAAAACAGATACGCAGTATTTT.

This clonotype was seen a handful of times. CDR3 DNA: TGCGCCAGCAGCTTGGAGGGGACAGTAGGAGGTCCCCTCCACTTT. Its translation: CASSLEGTVGGPLHF. The rearrangement joins TRBV5-1 to TRBJ1-6; 7 bases align to TRBD1. V shed 0 bases, J shed 13 bases, and the junction held 10 bases outside the gene matches. CDR3 length: 15 amino acids. Germline CDR1 and CDR2: SGHRS and YFSETQ.

The chain uses TRBV20-1 and TRBJ1-1, with D possibly being TRBD1 (5 bases). This CDR3 is built from 13 residues. From germline, CDR1 is DFQATT and CDR2 SNEGSKA (reference sequence). Trimming pared 1 base from V and 5 bases from J, leaving 11 bases between. In nucleotides, the CDR3 is TGCAGTGCTAGAGGAGGGGCTACAACTGAAGCTTTCTTT. The encoded protein is CSARGGATTEAFF.

This clonotype was observed a few times. The genes are TRBV25-1 and TRBJ1-1; 8 bases match TRBD1. V gave up 4 bases and J gave up 1 base; unmatched junction bases: 5. This CDR3 has 15 amino acids. CDR1 is MGHDK, CDR2 SYGVNS, per germline. This chain's CDR3 is CASSAYGTGNTEAFF. DNA of the CDR3: TGTGCCAGCAGTGCCTACGGGACAGGGAACACTGAAGCTTTCTTT.

The V gene is TRBV10-1, the J gene TRBJ2-1; D tentatively fits TRBD1 or TRBD2 (5 bases each). V lost 2 bases and J lost 8, with 10 bases in between. Germline V CDR1 and CDR2: WNHNN, SYGVQD (reference sequence). The CDR3 runs to 13 residues. The chain's CDR3 is CASSEGGIDEQFF. In DNA, the CDR3 is TGCGCCAGCAGTGAGGGGGGAATCGATGAGCAGTTCTTC.

V gene TRBV6-1 combines with J gene TRBJ1-5; 8 bases line up with TRBD1. After removal of 5 bases from V and 5 bases from J, the junction contained 8 bases not matched to a gene. The CDR3 covers 15 residues. The germline gives CDR1 MNHNS, CDR2 SASEGT. Here the CDR3 reads CASSRGTGGYQPQHF. The CDR3 DNA reads TGTGCCAGCAGTAGAGGGACAGGAGGCTATCAGCCCCAGCATTTT.

This clonotype showed up just a few times. The gene calls are TRBV7-2 and TRBJ2-2; unclear D gene. V was pared by 3 bases and J by 0 bases, with 8 bases between. Germline lookup yields CDR1 SGHTA and CDR2 FQGNSA. The CDR3 totals 15 residues. The CDR3 spells CASSFSQSNTGELFF. The DNA for the CDR3 is TGTGCCAGCAGCTTTTCCCAGTCGAACACCGGGGAGCTGTTTTTT.

The chain joins TRBV7-3 to TRBJ2-2; TRBD2 agrees at 14 bases. CDR1 SGHTA and CDR2 FQGTGA come from the germline V gene. Trimming took 2 bases from V and 0 from J; bases not matched to a gene: 2. This CDR3 region has 18 residues. CDR3 sequence reads: CASSLPTSGGANTGELFF. CDR3 DNA sequence: TGTGCCAGCAGCTTACCGACTAGCGGGGGGGCGAACACCGGGGAGCTGTTTTTT.

This clonotype was found many times. J is TRBJ2-3 and V is TRBV12-3 or TRBV12-4, with TRBD2 matching 11 bases. CDR3 length: 14 residues. Trimming cost V 6 bases and J 4 bases; bases outside gene matches: 3. CDR3 nucleotides: TGTGCCAGCAGGGGGACTAGCGGATCAGATACGCAGTATTTT. Protein sequence: CASRGTSGSDTQYF.

This clonotype was observed a handful of times. The chain links TRBV5-1 to TRBJ1-3; 7 positions match TRBD1. There are 15 residues in the CDR3. Trimming removed 2 bases from V and 4 bases from J; junction bases left unmatched: 6. Germline V gives CDR1 SGHRS, CDR2 YFSETQ. The CDR3 bases are TGCGCCAGCAGCTTAGGGGGCTACGCAGGAAACACCATATATTTT. Translated, it gives CASSLGGYAGNTIYF.

The table lists this clonotype with a few counts. The gene calls are TRBV12-3 or TRBV12-4 and TRBJ2-3; TRBD1 is a possible D gene (5 bases). The CDR3 contains 15 residues. Trimming removed 6 bases from V and 1 base from J, with 14 bases in between. The CDR3 spells CASSVQGRGTDTQYF. The DNA of the CDR3 is TGTGCCAGCAGCGTTCAGGGCCGAGGCACAGATACGCAGTATTTT.

This clonotype came up a few times. This chain uses TRBV6-2 or TRBV6-3 with TRBJ2-1; D call uncertain. The germline gives CDR1 MNHEY, CDR2 SVGEGT. V was cut by 6 bases and J by 6 bases, with 12 bases left in between. CDR3 length equals 13 residues. In DNA form, the CDR3 reads TGTGCCAGCAGACTCCAGCTACTCAATGAGCAGTTCTTC. Translating gives CASRLQLLNEQFF.

This clonotype was found many times. This chain connects TRBV3-1 to TRBJ2-3; the D is unclear. V was pared by 1 base and J by 4 bases, with 9 bases between. The CDR3 has 14 amino acids. Germline V lookup: CDR1 LGHDT, CDR2 YNNKEL (reference sequence). The chain's CDR3 is CASSQGLSSDTQYF. The CDR3 DNA sequence: TGTGCCAGCAGCCAAGGGTTGAGCTCAGATACGCAGTATTTT.

This clonotype was counted ten times or more. J is TRBJ2-3 and V is TRBV6-2 or TRBV6-3; 9 nucleotides match TRBD2. V was clipped by 4 bases and J by 6 bases; unmatched bases: 5. There are 14 residues in the CDR3. Per germline, CDR1 MNHEY and CDR2 SVGEGT. CDR3: CASSSAGGYDTQYF. CDR3 nucleotide sequence: TGTGCCAGCAGTTCAGCGGGGGGATATGATACGCAGTATTTT.